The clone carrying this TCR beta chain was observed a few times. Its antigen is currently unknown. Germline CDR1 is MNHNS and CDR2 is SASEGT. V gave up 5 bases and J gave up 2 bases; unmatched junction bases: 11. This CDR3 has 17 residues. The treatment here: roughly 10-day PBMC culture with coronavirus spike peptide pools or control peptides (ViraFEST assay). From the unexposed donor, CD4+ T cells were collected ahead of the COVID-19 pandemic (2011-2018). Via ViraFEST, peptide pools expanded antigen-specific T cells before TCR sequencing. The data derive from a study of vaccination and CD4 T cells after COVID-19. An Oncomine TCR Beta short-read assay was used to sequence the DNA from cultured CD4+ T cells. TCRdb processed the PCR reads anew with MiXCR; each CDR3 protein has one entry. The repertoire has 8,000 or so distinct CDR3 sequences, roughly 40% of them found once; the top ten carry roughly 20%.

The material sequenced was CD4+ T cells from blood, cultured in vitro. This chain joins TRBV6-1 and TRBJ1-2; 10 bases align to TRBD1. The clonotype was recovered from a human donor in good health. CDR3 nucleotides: TGTGCCAGCAGTCAGGACAGGGGGGTCGTAAGGAACTATGGCTACACCTTC. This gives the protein CASSQDRGVVRNYGYTF.